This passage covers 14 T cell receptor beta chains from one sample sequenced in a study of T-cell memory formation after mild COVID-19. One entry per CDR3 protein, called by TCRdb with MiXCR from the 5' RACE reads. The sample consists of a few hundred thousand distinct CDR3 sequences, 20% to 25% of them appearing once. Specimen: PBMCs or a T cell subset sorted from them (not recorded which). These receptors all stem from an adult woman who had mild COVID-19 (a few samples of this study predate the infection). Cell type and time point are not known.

CDR3 DNA: TGTGCCAGCACCGAGACAGTGACCTCTGGAAACACCATATATTTT. Translating it yields CASTETVTSGNTIYF. The chain joins TRBV18 to TRBJ1-3, with D possibly TRBD1 on 5 matching bases. Germline V gene data show CDR1 as KGHSH and CDR2 as LQKENI. V lost 8 bases, J lost 0 bases, and 14 bases lay in between. The CDR3 runs to 15 residues. Drawing the rest from reference TRBV18 and TRBJ1-3, the complete variable domain is NAGVMQNPRHLVRRRGQEARLRCSPMKGHSHVYWYRQLPEEGLKFMVYLQKENIIDESGMPKERFSAEFPKEGPSILRIQQVVRGDSAAYFCASTETVTSGNTIYFGEGSWLTVV.

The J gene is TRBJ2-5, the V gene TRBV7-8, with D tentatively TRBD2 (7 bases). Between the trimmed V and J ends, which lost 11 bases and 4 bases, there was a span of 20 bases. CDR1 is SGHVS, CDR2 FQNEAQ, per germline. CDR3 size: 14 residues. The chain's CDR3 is CADHLGGQGETQYF. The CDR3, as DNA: TGTGCCGACCACCTGGGGGGGCAGGGAGAGACCCAGTACTTC.

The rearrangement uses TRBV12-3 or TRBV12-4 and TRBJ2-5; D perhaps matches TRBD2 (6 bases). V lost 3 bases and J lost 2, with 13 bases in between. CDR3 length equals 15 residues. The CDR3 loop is CASSFYLAAQETQYF. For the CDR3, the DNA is TGTGCCAGCAGTTTCTATTTAGCGGCACAAGAGACCCAGTACTTC.

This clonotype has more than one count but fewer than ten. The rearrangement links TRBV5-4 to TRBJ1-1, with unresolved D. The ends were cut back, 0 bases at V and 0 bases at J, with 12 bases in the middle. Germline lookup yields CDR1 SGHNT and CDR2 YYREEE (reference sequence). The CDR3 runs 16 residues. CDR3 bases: TGTGCCAGCAGCTTGGTACACACATCCATGAACACTGAAGCTTTCTTT. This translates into CASSLVHTSMNTEAFF.

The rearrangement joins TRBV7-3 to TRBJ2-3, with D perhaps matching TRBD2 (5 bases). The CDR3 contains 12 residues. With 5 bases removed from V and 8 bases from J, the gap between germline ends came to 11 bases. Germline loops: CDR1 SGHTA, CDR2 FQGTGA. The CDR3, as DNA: TGTGCCAGCAGCCTCCCTCGGGGTACGCAGTATTTT. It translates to CASSLPRGTQYF.

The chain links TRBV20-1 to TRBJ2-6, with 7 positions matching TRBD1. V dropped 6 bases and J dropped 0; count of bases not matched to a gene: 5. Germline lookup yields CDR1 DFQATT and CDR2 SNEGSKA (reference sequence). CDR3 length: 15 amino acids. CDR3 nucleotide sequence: TGCAGTGCCCGGGACAGCCTCTCTGGGGCCAACGTCCTGACTTTC. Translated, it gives CSARDSLSGANVLTF.

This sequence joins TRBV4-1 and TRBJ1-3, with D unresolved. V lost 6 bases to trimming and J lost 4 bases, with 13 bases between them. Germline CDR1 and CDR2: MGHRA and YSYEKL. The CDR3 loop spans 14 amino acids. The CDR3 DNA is TGCGCCAGCAGTCCGAAGGGTGCCGGAAACACCATATATTTT. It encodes CASSPKGAGNTIYF.

CDR3 sequence (DNA): TGTGCCAGCAGCTTACTCGCGCCAGATACGCAGTATTTT. Residues: CASSLLAPDTQYF. J is TRBJ2-3 and V is TRBV7-2; D gene ambiguous. Germline V gene sequence: CDR1 SGHTA, CDR2 FQGNSA. This CDR3 is built from 13 residues. The V gene lost 2 bases and the J gene lost 4 bases, with 7 bases spanning the gap. The variable domain in full, completed from reference TRBV7-2 and TRBJ2-3, reads GAGVSQSPSNKVTEKGKDVELRCDPISGHTALYWYRQSLGQGLEFLIYFQGNSAPDKSGLPSDRFSAERTGGSVSTLTIQRTQQEDSAVYLCASSLLAPDTQYFGPGTRLTVL.

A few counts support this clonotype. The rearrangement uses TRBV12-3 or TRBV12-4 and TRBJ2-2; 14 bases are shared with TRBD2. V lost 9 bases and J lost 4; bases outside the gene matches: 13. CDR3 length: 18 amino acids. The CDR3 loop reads CASRPPGLAGVGTGELFF. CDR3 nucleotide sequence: TGTGCCAGTAGACCTCCGGGACTAGCGGGAGTGGGCACCGGGGAGCTGTTTTTT.

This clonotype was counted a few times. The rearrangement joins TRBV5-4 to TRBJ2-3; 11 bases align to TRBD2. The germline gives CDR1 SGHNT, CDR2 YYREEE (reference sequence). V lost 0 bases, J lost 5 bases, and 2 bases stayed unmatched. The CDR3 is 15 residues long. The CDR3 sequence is CASSLAGTSGDTQYF. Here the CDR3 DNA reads TGTGCCAGCAGCTTGGCTGGGACTAGCGGAGATACGCAGTATTTT.

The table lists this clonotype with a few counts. CDR3 coding DNA: TGCGCCAGCAGCTTTGCGGGGGACGCCTACGAGCAGTACTTC. Translation: CASSFAGDAYEQYF. The V and J genes are TRBV5-1 and TRBJ2-7; TRBD2 aligns across 7 bases. Germline V CDR1 and CDR2: SGHRS, YFSETQ. This CDR3 is 14 amino acids long. The ends lost 2 bases at V and 2 bases at J; junction bases unmatched: 4. The variable domain in full, with the rest retrieved from reference TRBV5-1 and TRBJ2-7, is KAGVTQTPRYLIKTRGQQVTLSCSPISGHRSVSWYQQTPGQGLQFLFEYFSETQRNKGNFPGRFSGRQFSNSRSEMNVSTLELGDSALYLCASSFAGDAYEQYFGPGTRLTVT.

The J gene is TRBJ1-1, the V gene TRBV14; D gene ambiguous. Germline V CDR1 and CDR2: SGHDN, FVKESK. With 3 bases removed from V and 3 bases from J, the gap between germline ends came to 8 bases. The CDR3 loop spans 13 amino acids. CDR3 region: CASSQLGYTEAFF. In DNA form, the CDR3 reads TGTGCCAGCAGCCAGTTAGGGTACACTGAAGCTTTCTTT. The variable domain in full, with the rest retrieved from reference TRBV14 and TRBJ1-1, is EAGVTQFPSHSVIEKGQTVTLRCDPISGHDNLYWYRRVMGKEIKFLLHFVKESKQDESGMPNNRFLAERTGGTYSTLKVQPAELEDSGVYFCASSQLGYTEAFFGQGTRLTVV.

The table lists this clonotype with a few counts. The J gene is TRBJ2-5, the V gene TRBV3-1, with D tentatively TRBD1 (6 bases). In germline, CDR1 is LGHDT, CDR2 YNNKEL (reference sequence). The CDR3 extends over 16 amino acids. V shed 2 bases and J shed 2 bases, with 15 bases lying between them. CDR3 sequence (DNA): TGTGCCAGCAGCCAACTCGGGACACCCGGACAAGAGACCCAGTACTTC. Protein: CASSQLGTPGQETQYF.

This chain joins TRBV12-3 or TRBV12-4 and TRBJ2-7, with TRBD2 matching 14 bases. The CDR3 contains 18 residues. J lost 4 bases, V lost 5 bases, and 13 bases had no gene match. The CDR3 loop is CASSHTGTSGGSSYEQYF. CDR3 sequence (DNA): TGTGCCAGCAGTCACACCGGGACTAGCGGGGGATCCTCTTACGAGCAGTACTTC.